This TCR beta chain emerged from a study of T cells in Graves' hyperthyroidism and ophthalmopathy. This CDR3 has 15 amino acids. Germline V gene data show CDR1 as SQVTM and CDR2 as ANQGSEA. The ends lost 0 bases at V and 5 bases at J; junction bases unmatched: 6. This clonotype occurred many times. RNA transcripts provided the source from which TCR beta CDR3 regions were amplified. The HTBI primer set was used in a first-round RT-PCR of the TCR CDR3. A single record per CDR3 protein comes from TCRdb applying MiXCR to the multiplex PCR reads. This sample yields about 480,000 distinct CDR3 sequences, of which roughly 14% are seen a single time; around 17% belongs to the top ten.

The sample taken for sequencing was blood. The receptor was isolated from a woman aged 18-29 years with Graves' hyperthyroidism. The chain employs TRBV29-1 and TRBJ2-1, with 8 nucleotides matching TRBD2. CDR3 DNA: TGCAGCGTTGAAGATCAACTAGCGGCGAACAATGAGCAGTTCTTC. As protein: CSVEDQLAANNEQFF.